This TCR beta chain was observed in a study of cytomegalovirus exposure and HLA in healthy donors. Study-wide points: Apart from CMV serostatus, no immune exposure information was available. Later analysis reportedly placed an Asian-associated ancestry cluster below the roughly 680-donor mean in N-insertions.

On this clone: Its antigen is undetermined.

The ends were cut back, 0 bases at V and 2 bases at J, with 5 bases in the middle. The CDR3 contains 13 residues. Germline V gene data show CDR1 as SGHRS and CDR2 as YFSETQ. PCR amplification relied on 60 Vbeta primers (plus 13 Jbeta primers). Assay: immunoSEQ multiplex PCR; the TCRdb copy retains only in-frame clones and omits some. Found here are some 150,000 clones, less than 80% of them singletons; the top ten hold more than 3.5%. The chain recombines TRBV5-1 with TRBJ1-2; no definite D call. This clonotype originated in a man between 35 and 55 years old in good health and CMV-seronegative. Sequencing input: PBMCs. The CDR3, as DNA: TGCGCCAGCAGCTTGGAACAGAACTATGGCTACACCTTC. Its translation is CASSLEQNYGYTF.